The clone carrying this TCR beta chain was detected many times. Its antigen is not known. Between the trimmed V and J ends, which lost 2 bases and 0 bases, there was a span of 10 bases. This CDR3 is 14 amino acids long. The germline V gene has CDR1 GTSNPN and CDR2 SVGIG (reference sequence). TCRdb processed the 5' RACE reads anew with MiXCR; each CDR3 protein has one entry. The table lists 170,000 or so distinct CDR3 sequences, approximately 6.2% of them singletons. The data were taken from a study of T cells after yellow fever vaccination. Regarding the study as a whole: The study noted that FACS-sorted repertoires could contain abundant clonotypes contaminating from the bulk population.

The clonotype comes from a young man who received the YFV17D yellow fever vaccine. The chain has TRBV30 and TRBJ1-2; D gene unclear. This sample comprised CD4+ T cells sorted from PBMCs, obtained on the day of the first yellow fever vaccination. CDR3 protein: CAWSRLGSNYGYTF. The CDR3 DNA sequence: TGTGCCTGGAGTAGGCTAGGATCTAACTATGGCTACACCTTC. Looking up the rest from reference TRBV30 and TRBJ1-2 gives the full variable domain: SQTIHQWPATLVQPVGSPLSLECTVEGTSNPNLYWYRQAAGRGLQLLFYSVGIGQISSEVPQNLSASRPQDRQFILSSKKLLLSDSGFYLCAWSRLGSNYGYTFGSGTRLTVV.